This entry features one T cell receptor beta chain sequence. Its antigen is undetermined. This sample's time point: week 5, during vaccination. Alongside topical imiquimod, each dose of vaccine comprised 300 ug of mutant IDH1 20-mer peptide. Assay used: immunoSEQ multiplex PCR; TCRdb lists only in-frame clones, some missing. The sample includes about 38,000 clones, approximately 80% of them seen just once. The entry originates in a study of a mutant IDH1 vaccine in newly diagnosed glioma. Looking at the study overall: Eight vaccinations went to patients in weeks 1, 3, 5, 7, 11, 15, 19, 23. Beginning 4-6 weeks after radiotherapy alone, or with temozolomide cycles, vaccination took place.

V lost 4 bases and J 5 bases, leaving 9 bases between the germline ends. Germline CDR1 reads SQVTM; CDR2 reads ANQGSEA. The CDR3 covers 12 residues. This TCR was sampled from a man aged 40-49 years with glioma. The source material was PBMCs, sampled from a glioma patient whose treatment included an IDH1 peptide vaccine. The V and J genes are TRBV29-1 and TRBJ2-1; D gene ambiguous. CDR3 amino acids: CSVGPNNNEQFF. The CDR3, as DNA: TGCAGCGTTGGTCCAAACAACAATGAGCAGTTCTTC.